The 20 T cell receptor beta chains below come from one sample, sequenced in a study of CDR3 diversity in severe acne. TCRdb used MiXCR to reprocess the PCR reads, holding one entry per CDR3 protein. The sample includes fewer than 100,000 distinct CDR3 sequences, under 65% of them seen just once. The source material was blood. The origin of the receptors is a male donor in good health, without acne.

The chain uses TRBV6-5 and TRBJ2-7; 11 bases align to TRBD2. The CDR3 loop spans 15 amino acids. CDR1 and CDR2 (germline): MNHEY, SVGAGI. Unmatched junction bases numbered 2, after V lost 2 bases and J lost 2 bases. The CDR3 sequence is CASSYGTSGTYEQYF. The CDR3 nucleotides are TGTGCCAGCAGTTACGGGACTAGCGGAACCTACGAGCAGTACTTC.

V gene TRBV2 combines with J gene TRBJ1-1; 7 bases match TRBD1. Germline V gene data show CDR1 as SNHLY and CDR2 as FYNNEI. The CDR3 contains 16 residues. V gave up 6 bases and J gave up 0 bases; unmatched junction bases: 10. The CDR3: CASSGTGAVMNTEAFF. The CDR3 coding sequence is TGTGCCAGCAGCGGAACAGGGGCCGTAATGAACACTGAAGCTTTCTTT. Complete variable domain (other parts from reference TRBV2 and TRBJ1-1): EPEVTQTPSHQVTQMGQEVILRCVPISNHLYFYWYRQILGQKVEFLVSFYNNEISEKSEIFDDQFSVERPDGSNFTLKIRSTKLEDSAMYFCASSGTGAVMNTEAFFGQGTRLTVV.

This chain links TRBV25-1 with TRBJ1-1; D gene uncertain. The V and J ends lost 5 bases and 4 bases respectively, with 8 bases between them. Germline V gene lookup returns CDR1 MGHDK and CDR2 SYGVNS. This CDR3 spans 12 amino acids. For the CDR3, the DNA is TGTGCCAGCAGTTACCTACGCACTGAAGCTTTCTTT. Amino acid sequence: CASSYLRTEAFF. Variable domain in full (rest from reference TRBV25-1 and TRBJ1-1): EADIYQTPRYLVIGTGKKITLECSQTMGHDKMYWYQQDPGMELHLIHYSYGVNSTEKGDLSSESTVSRIRTEHFPLTLESARPSHTSQYLCASSYLRTEAFFGQGTRLTVV.

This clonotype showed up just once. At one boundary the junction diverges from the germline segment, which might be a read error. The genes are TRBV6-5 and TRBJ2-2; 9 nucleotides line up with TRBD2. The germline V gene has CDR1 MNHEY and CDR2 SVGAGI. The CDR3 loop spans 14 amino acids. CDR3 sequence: CASLAGANTGELSW. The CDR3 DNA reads TGTGCCAGCTTAGCGGGGGCGAACACCGGGGAGCTGTCTTGG.

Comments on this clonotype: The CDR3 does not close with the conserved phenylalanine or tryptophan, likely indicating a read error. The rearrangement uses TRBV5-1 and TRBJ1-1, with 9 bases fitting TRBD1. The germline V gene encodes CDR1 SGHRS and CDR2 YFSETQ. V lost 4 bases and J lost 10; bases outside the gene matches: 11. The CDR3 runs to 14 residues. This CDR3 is CASSEGDRVHRAFL. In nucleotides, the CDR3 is TGCGCCAGCAGCGAAGGGGACAGGGTTCATCGAGCTTTCCTT.

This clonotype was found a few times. This CDR3 reads CASSPRDTASANYGYTF. The CDR3 DNA follows: TGTGCCAGTAGTCCCCGGGACACCGCATCGGCAAACTATGGCTACACCTTC. V usage is TRBV19 and J usage is TRBJ1-2, with D possibly being TRBD1 (6 bases). Trimming removed 5 bases at V and 2 bases at J, with 21 bases between. This CDR3 spans 17 amino acids. Germline V lookup: CDR1 LNHDA, CDR2 SQIVND (reference sequence).

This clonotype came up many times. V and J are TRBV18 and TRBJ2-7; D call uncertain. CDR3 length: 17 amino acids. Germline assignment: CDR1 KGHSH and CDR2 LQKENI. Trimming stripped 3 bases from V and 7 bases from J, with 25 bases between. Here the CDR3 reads CASSPRRSSRDTTEQYF. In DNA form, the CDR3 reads TGTGCCAGCTCACCGCGCCGTTCAAGTCGCGACACCACGGAGCAGTACTTC. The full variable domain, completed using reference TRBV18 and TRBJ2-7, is NAGVMQNPRHLVRRRGQEARLRCSPMKGHSHVYWYRQLPEEGLKFMVYLQKENIIDESGMPKERFSAEFPKEGPSILRIQQVVRGDSAAYFCASSPRRSSRDTTEQYFGPGTRLTVT.

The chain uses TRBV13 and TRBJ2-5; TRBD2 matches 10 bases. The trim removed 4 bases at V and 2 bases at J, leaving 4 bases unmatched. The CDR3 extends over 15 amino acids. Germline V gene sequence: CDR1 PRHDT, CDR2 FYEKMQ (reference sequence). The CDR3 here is CASSSRTSGQETQYF. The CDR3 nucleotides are TGTGCCAGCAGCTCCCGGACTAGCGGACAAGAGACCCAGTACTTC.

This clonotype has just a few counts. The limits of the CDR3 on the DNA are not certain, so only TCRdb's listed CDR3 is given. Here the CDR3 reads CASSQVRMWGYGNYGYAF. The V and J genes are TRBV4-2 and TRBJ1-2; TRBD1 is the table's D call and was not checked against the DNA. 18 amino acids form the CDR3, both terminal residues included. Looked up from germline, CDR1 is LGHNA and CDR2 is YNFKEQ.

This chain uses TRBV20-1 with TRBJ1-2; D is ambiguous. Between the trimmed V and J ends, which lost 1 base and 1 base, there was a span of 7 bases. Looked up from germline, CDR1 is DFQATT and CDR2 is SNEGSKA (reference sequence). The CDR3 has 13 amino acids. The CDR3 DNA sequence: TGCAGTGCTAGAGTTGAGTATAACTATGGCTACACCTTC. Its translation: CSARVEYNYGYTF.

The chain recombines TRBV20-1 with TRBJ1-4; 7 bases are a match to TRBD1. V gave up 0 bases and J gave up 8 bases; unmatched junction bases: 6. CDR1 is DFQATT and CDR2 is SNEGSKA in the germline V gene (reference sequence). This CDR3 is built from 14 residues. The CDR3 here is CSARDTGAGEKLFF. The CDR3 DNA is TGCAGTGCTAGAGATACAGGGGCTGGAGAAAAACTGTTTTTT.

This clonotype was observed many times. The CDR3 reads CATQIRKSGELFF. The CDR3 region has the DNA TGTGCCACCCAGATACGAAAGTCCGGGGAGCTGTTTTTT. The chain has TRBV24-1 and TRBJ2-2; D remains unclear. CDR3 size: 13 residues. The V end lost 9 bases, the J end lost 6 bases, and 13 bases lay between the germline ends. Germline CDR1 is KGHDR and CDR2 is SFDVKD.

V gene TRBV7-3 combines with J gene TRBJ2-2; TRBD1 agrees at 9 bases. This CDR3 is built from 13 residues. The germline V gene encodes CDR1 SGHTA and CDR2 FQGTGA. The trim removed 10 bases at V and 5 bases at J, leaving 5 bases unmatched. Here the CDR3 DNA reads TGTGCCACCCGGGACAGGGCAACCGGGGAGCTGTTTTTT. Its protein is CATRDRATGELFF.

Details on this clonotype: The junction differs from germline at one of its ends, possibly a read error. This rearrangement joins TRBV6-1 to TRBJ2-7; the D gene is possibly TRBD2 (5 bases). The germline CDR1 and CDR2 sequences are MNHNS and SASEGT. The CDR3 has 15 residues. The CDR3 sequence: CAISEAATQAYEQYF. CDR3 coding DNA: TGTGCCATCAGTGAAGCGGCCACCCAGGCCTACGAGCAGTACTTC.

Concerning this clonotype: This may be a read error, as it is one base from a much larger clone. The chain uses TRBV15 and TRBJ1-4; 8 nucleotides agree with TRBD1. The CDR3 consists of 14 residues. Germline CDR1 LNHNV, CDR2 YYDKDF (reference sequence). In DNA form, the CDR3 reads TGTGCCACCAGCGAGGGACAGGACGATGAAAATCTGTTTTTT. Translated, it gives CATSEGQDDENLFF.

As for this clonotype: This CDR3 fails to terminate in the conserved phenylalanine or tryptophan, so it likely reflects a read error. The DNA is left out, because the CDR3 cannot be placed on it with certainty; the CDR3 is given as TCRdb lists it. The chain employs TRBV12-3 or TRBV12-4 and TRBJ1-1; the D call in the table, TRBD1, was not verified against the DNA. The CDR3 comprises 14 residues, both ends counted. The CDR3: CASRGQGGTGHCQS.

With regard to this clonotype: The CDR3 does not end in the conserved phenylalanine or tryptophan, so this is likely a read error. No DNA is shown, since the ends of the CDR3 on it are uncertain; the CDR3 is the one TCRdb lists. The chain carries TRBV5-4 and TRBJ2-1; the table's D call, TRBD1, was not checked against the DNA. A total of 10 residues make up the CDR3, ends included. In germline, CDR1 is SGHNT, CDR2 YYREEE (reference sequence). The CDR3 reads CASSRGPGTG.

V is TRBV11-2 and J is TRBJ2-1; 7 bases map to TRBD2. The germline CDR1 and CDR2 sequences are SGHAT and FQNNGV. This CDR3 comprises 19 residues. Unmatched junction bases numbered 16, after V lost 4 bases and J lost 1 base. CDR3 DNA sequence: TGTGCCAGCAGCTCCATACTCGGGGACGTAGCGGGTTCCTACAATGAGCAGTTCTTC. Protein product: CASSSILGDVAGSYNEQFF.

In DNA form, the CDR3 reads TGCGCCAGCAGTGAGTCGCTAGCGGGGTTCTCCTACGAGCAGTACTTC. This translates into CASSESLAGFSYEQYF. This chain links TRBV10-2 with TRBJ2-7; 9 positions match TRBD2. This CDR3 has 16 residues. The ends lost 0 bases at V and 0 bases at J; junction bases unmatched: 3. Germline assignment: CDR1 WSHSY and CDR2 SAAADI.

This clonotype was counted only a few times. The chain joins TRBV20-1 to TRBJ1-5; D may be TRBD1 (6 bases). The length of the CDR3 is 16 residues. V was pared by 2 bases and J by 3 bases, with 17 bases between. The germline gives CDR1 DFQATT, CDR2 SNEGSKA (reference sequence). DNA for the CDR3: TGCAGTGCTAGACAAAAGCAGGGGATGGCCAATCAGCCCCAGCATTTT. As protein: CSARQKQGMANQPQHF.